The 26 T cell receptor beta chains below all came from one sample that was sequenced in a study of blood T cells in healthy people across ages. A second PCR, run for roughly 6 to 11 cycles, used a sample-barcoded 5' primer plus a J-beta primer mix. TCRdb ran MiXCR on the 5' RACE reads and lists one entry per CDR3 protein. There are hundreds of thousands of distinct CDR3 sequences in the sample; more than 40% occur only once, and 20% lies in the top ten. The sample taken for sequencing was blood. The receptors stem from a woman aged 60-70 years in good health.

This clonotype was observed many times. This chain connects TRBV5-1 to TRBJ2-5; unclear D gene. From germline, CDR1 is SGHRS and CDR2 YFSETQ. Trimming cost V 3 bases and J 2 bases, with 5 bases left between them. The CDR3 has 12 amino acids. The CDR3 region is CASSSQQETQYF. The CDR3 coding sequence is TGCGCCAGCAGCTCGCAACAAGAGACCCAGTACTTC.

The gene calls are TRBV6-6 and TRBJ1-5; D may be TRBD1 (5 bases). CDR1 is MNHNY and CDR2 is SVGAGI in the germline V gene (reference sequence). The ends were cut back, 7 bases at V and 0 bases at J, with 10 bases in the middle. This CDR3 is 14 amino acids long. The CDR3 region is CASTAGLSNQPQHF. The CDR3 DNA follows: TGTGCCAGCACTGCAGGGCTTAGCAATCAGCCCCAGCATTTT.

This rearrangement joins TRBV3-1 to TRBJ2-3; D remains unclear. Trimming took 3 bases from V and 11 from J, leaving 15 bases between them. This CDR3 region has 13 residues. Germline CDR1 is LGHDT and CDR2 is YNNKEL (reference sequence). The CDR3 loop is CASSQGRSVKQYF. The CDR3 DNA is TGTGCCAGCAGCCAGGGTAGATCGGTGAAGCAGTATTTT.

The chain couples TRBV6-1 to TRBJ1-6; 7 positions agree with TRBD1. Germline V gives CDR1 MNHNS, CDR2 SASEGT. The CDR3 totals 14 residues. With 6 bases clipped from V and 7 bases from J, the junction kept 6 bases outside the gene matches. CDR3 amino acids: CASRSGTENSPLHF. CDR3 sequence (DNA): TGTGCCAGCAGGTCCGGGACAGAGAATTCACCCCTCCACTTT.

Concerning this clonotype: The germline gene is not matched at one end of the junction; a read error may be the cause. DNA for the CDR3: TGTGCCAGCAGTCCTCGGGAGAGCTCCCACAATGAGCAGTTCTTC. This sequence encodes CASSPRESSHNEQFF. The chain carries TRBV2 and TRBJ2-1, with a weak D call TRBD2 (6 bases). The CDR3 spans 15 residues. From germline, CDR1 is SNHLY and CDR2 FYNNEI.

The sample holds a few counts of this clonotype. This sequence joins TRBV11-2 and TRBJ2-1; D is undetermined. The ends were cut back, 2 bases at V and 6 bases at J, with 8 bases in the middle. The CDR3 totals 13 residues. Per the germline V gene, CDR1 is SGHAT and CDR2 is FQNNGV. For the CDR3, the DNA is TGTGCCAGCAGCTTAACCGACGGCAATGAGCAGTTCTTC. Protein product: CASSLTDGNEQFF.

This chain's CDR3 is CASRLTRRGIYEQYF. CDR3 nucleotides: TGTGCCAGCAGGCTAACTAGGAGGGGTATATACGAGCAGTACTTC. The genes are TRBV7-2 and TRBJ2-7, with D possibly matching TRBD2 (6 bases). V lost 6 bases, J lost 4 bases, and 19 bases lay in between. Germline loops: CDR1 SGHTA, CDR2 FQGNSA. CDR3 size: 15 residues.

As concerns this clonotype: Possible read error: a much larger clone is one base away. The chain employs TRBV3-1 and TRBJ1-2; a weak D match, TRBD1 (6 bases). The CDR3 length is 14 residues. Germline V CDR1 and CDR2: LGHDT, YNNKEL (reference sequence). As DNA, the CDR3 is TGTACCAGCAGCCATCATAACAGGGCGGAAGGCTACACCTTC. Protein sequence: CTSSHHNRAEGYTF.

A word on this clonotype: A much larger clone lies one base from this, so it may be a read error. The chain combines TRBV29-1 with TRBJ2-5; 12 bases align to TRBD2. The CDR3 loop spans 17 amino acids. Germline V gene sequence: CDR1 SQVTM, CDR2 ANQGSEA. V shed 7 bases, J shed 4 bases, and the junction held 16 bases outside the gene matches. Written as DNA, the CDR3 is TGCAGCGGAAGAGGAGGGCTAGCGGGAGGGCCCCCAGAGACCCAGTACTTC. It codes for CSGRGGLAGGPPETQYF. The full variable domain, with the rest looked up from reference TRBV29-1 and TRBJ2-5, is SAVISQKPSRDICQRGTSLTIQCQVDSQVTMMFWYRQQPGQSLTLIATANQGSEATYESGFVIDKFPISRPNLTFSTLTVSNMSPEDSSIYLCSGRGGLAGGPPETQYFGPGTRLLVL.

This clonotype was counted a few times. The V gene is TRBV4-1, the J gene TRBJ2-1; 9 bases line up with TRBD2. Germline trimming cut 2 bases from V and 10 bases from J; bases unmatched to any gene: 9. This CDR3 is built from 15 residues. The V gene's germline CDR1 is MGHRA and CDR2 YSYEKL. CDR3 region: CASSQTVQRGEEQFF. CDR3 DNA sequence: TGCGCCAGCAGCCAAACCGTACAGCGGGGGGAGGAGCAGTTCTTC.

This clonotype was seen a handful of times. The CDR3 DNA reads as TGTGCCAGCAGCAACCCCCGAGGACAGGGGGTTAATTCACCCCTCCACTTT. It translates to CASSNPRGQGVNSPLHF. The chain recombines TRBV27 with TRBJ1-6; the match to TRBD1 covers 10 bases. The ends lost 6 bases at V and 6 bases at J; junction bases unmatched: 11. CDR1 and CDR2 (germline): MNHEY, SMNVEV (reference sequence). CDR3 size: 17 residues.

The CDR3 sequence is CATSPRIVLNTEAFF. The CDR3 region has the DNA TGTGCCACCAGCCCACGGATTGTCCTCAACACTGAAGCTTTCTTT. The chain has TRBV24-1 and TRBJ1-1; D remains ambiguous. The germline V gene has CDR1 KGHDR and CDR2 SFDVKD. The V end lost 7 bases, the J end lost 2 bases, and 16 bases lay between the germline ends. The CDR3 spans 15 residues.

There are many counts of this clonotype. This chain connects TRBV3-1 to TRBJ2-1, with D possibly matching TRBD2 (6 bases). The CDR3 loop spans 13 amino acids. Germline lookup yields CDR1 LGHDT and CDR2 YNNKEL (reference sequence). V dropped 0 bases and J dropped 9 bases, with 9 bases sitting between them. CDR3 in amino acids: CASSQDPGSEQFF. The DNA of the CDR3 is TGTGCCAGCAGCCAAGACCCCGGGAGTGAGCAGTTCTTC.

A word on this clonotype: One end of the junction is discordant with germline, which a read error may explain. The chain couples TRBV6-1 to TRBJ2-1, with 14 bases aligning to TRBD2. The end of the DNA aligns better with TRBJ2-7, so the J call may be wrong. Germline values: CDR1 MNHNS, CDR2 SASEGT. The CDR3 has 17 residues. CDR3 sequence reads: CASSEGTSGSPYNEQYF. CDR3 coding DNA: TGTGCCAGCAGCGAAGGGACTAGCGGGAGCCCCTACAATGAGCAGTACTTC.

This clonotype has a handful of counts. The chain combines TRBV20-1 with TRBJ2-1, with 7 positions matching TRBD2. The germline V gene has CDR1 DFQATT and CDR2 SNEGSKA (reference sequence). CDR3 size: 18 residues. Germline trimming cut 1 base from V and 3 bases from J; bases unmatched to any gene: 15. This CDR3 reads CSARAWTRDRVSYNEQFF. The CDR3 DNA is TGCAGTGCTAGAGCTTGGACTAGGGATCGGGTTAGCTACAATGAGCAGTTCTTC.

This clonotype turned up a few times. The rearrangement links TRBV10-3 to TRBJ2-5; 11 positions agree with TRBD1. Germline CDR1 is ENHRY and CDR2 is SYGVKD. The CDR3 sequence is 15 residues long. V trimming: 10 bases; J trimming: 5 bases; junction bases outside the gene matches: 12. The CDR3 protein is CATARGTGGFETQYF. Written as DNA, the CDR3 is TGTGCCACCGCACGGGGGACAGGGGGTTTCGAGACCCAGTACTTC.

This clonotype was picked up a small number of times. The rearrangement uses TRBV6-5 and TRBJ2-7; TRBD2 is a possible D gene (5 bases). CDR1 is MNHEY and CDR2 is SVGAGI in the germline V gene. V was cut by 2 bases and J by 2 bases, with 10 bases left in between. The CDR3 runs 14 residues. Here the CDR3 reads CASSYIYGTYEQYF. The CDR3 bases are TGTGCCAGCAGTTACATCTACGGGACCTACGAGCAGTACTTC.

This chain links TRBV6-5 with TRBJ1-2; perhaps TRBD1 as D (5 bases). Germline CDR1 and CDR2: MNHEY and SVGAGI. V lost 0 bases and J 2 bases, leaving 10 bases between the germline ends. The CDR3 contains 15 residues. CDR3 amino acids: CASSYSQRQNYGYTF. Written as DNA, the CDR3 is TGTGCCAGCAGTTACTCGCAAAGACAGAACTATGGCTACACCTTC.

The CDR3 loop reads CASSQEVGLTREQYF. In DNA, the CDR3 is TGCGCCAGCAGCCAAGAAGTCGGGCTTACTCGCGAGCAGTACTTC. The chain combines TRBV4-3 with TRBJ2-5, with D uncertain. The J call may be in error: the DNA end matches TRBJ2-7 better. From germline, CDR1 is LGHNA and CDR2 YSLEER. CDR3 size: 15 residues.

This clonotype has a single count. V usage is TRBV19 and J usage is TRBJ2-1; D is unclear. The CDR3 totals 15 residues. V was trimmed by 5 bases and J by 1 base, leaving 12 bases between them. The germline CDR1 and CDR2 sequences are LNHDA and SQIVND (reference sequence). The CDR3 reads CASSAEHASYNEQFF. DNA for the CDR3: TGTGCCAGTAGTGCGGAGCACGCTTCCTACAATGAGCAGTTCTTC.

The chain links TRBV10-1 to TRBJ1-2; D not resolved. V lost 4 bases and J 6 bases, leaving 12 bases between the germline ends. Germline values: CDR1 WNHNN, CDR2 SYGVQD (reference sequence). CDR3 size: 13 residues. The DNA for the CDR3 is TGCGCCAGCAGTGGCGACGGGGTAGATGGCTACACCTTC. It translates to CASSGDGVDGYTF.

J is TRBJ2-4 and V is TRBV13; D is undetermined. The end of the DNA is better explained by TRBJ2-7, so the J call may be wrong. This CDR3 spans 14 amino acids. Germline CDR1 reads PRHDT; CDR2 reads FYEKMQ (reference sequence). CDR3 sequence: CASSLGVGAYEQYF. The CDR3 region has the DNA TGTGCCAGCAGCTTAGGGGTGGGTGCCTACGAGCAGTACTTC.

The V and J genes are TRBV24-1 and TRBJ2-5; D might be TRBD1 or TRBD2, each matching 5 bases. Germline CDR1 and CDR2: KGHDR and SFDVKD. V lost 3 bases to trimming and J lost 5 bases, with 21 bases between them. The CDR3 is 17 amino acids. The CDR3, as DNA: TGTGCCACCAGTGATACAATCAGACGGGACGGCCACGAGACCCAGTACTTC. This codes for CATSDTIRRDGHETQYF.

This sequence joins TRBV20-1 and TRBJ2-5, with D possibly called TRBD1 or TRBD2 (5 bases each). The CDR3 has 15 residues. In germline, CDR1 is DFQATT, CDR2 SNEGSKA (reference sequence). The V end was cut by 2 bases, the J end by 5 bases, with 18 bases between. The CDR3 protein is CSARTWGVGDETQYF. The CDR3 DNA sequence: TGCAGTGCTAGAACCTGGGGTGTGGGGGATGAGACCCAGTACTTC.

The rearrangement joins TRBV7-8 to TRBJ1-1, with 7 bases matching TRBD1. The germline gives CDR1 SGHVS, CDR2 FQNEAQ. Losses at the gene ends were 5 bases for V and 8 bases for J; bases not matched to a gene: 5. The CDR3 covers 12 residues. CDR3 residues: CASSQWDSEAFF. The CDR3 region has the DNA TGTGCCAGCAGCCAATGGGACAGCGAAGCTTTCTTT.

The chain has TRBV29-1 and TRBJ2-7; tentatively, D is TRBD2 (6 bases). The CDR3 is 13 amino acids. Trimming stripped 6 bases from V and 2 bases from J, with 14 bases between. From germline, CDR1 is SQVTM and CDR2 ANQGSEA. The CDR3 DNA is TGCAGCGTAAATAGCGGTATAACCTACGAGCAGTACTTC. It yields the protein CSVNSGITYEQYF.